Reported below is one T cell receptor beta chain. These data are taken from a study of blood T cell repertoires in COVID-19. Overall study context: T cells, B-cell-depleted T cells, or PBMCs provided the cDNA or gDNA that served as material.

Germline-derived CDR1 and CDR2 are SEHNR and FQNEAQ (reference sequence). Trimming removed 2 bases from V and 7 bases from J; junction bases left unmatched: 15. This CDR3 is built from 18 residues. Per the authors' pipeline: Using reference gene primer amplification, nucleated cell counts were estimated. Clones were sequenced by immunoSEQ multiplex PCR, and TCRdb holds only the in-frame ones, with some missing. That table gives V, J and clone size, and the DNA gave D and trimming. The repertoire includes approximately 240,000 clones, around nine tenths of them detected once, and 2.1% sits in the top ten.

The sequence derives from a middle-aged woman who had recovered from COVID-19. This chain links TRBV7-9 with TRBJ2-1; 9 bases fit TRBD1. The sample taken for sequencing was peripheral blood. The DNA of the CDR3 is TGTGCCAGCAGCTTATTAGTTATGCAGGGGACAGGGCTGAATGAGCAGTTCTTC. Protein product: CASSLLVMQGTGLNEQFF. The whole variable domain, remainder taken from reference TRBV7-9 and TRBJ2-1, is DTGVSQNPRHKITKRGQNVTFRCDPISEHNRLYWYRQTLGQGPEFLTYFQNEAQLEKSRLLSDRFSAERPKGSFSTLEIQRTEQGDSAMYLCASSLLVMQGTGLNEQFFGPGTRLTVL.